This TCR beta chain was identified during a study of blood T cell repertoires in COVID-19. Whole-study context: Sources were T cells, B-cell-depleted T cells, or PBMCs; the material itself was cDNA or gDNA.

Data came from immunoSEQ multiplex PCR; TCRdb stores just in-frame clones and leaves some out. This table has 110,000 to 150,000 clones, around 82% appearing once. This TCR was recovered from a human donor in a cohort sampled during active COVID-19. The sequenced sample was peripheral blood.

DNA for the CDR3: TGTGCCAGCAATCGACAGGTGGCAGGGATGAGAACCGGAGATACGCAGTATTTT. Translated: CASNRQVAGMRTGDTQYF. The V call is TRBV6-6, the J call TRBJ2-3; weak D call: TRBD1 (6 bases). The CDR3 length is 18 residues. V gave up 7 bases and J gave up 5 bases, with 28 bases separating them. Per the germline V gene, CDR1 is MNHNY and CDR2 is SVGAGI (reference sequence).